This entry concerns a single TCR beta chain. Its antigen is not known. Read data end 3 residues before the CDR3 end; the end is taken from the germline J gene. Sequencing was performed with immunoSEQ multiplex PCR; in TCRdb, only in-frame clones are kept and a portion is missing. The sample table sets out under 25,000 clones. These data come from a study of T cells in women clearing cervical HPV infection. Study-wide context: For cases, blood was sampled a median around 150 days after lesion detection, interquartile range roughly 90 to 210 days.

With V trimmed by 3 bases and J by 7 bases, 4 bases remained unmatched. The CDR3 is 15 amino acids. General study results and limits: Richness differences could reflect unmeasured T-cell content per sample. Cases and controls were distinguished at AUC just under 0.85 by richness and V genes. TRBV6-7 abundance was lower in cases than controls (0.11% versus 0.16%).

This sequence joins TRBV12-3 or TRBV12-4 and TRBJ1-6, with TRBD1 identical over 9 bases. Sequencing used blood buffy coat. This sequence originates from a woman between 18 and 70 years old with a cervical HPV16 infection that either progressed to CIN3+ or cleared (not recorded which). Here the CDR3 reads CASSLGGTGNSPLHF. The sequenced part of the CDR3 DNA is TGTGCCAGCAGTTTGGGCGGGACAGGGAATTCACCC.